This TCR beta chain was profiled in a study of cytomegalovirus exposure and HLA in healthy donors. Study observations and caveats: Versus the approximately 700-donor mean, an Asian-associated ancestry cluster reportedly showed fewer N-insertions in a later analysis. There were three CMV-associated chains whose specificity for CMV antigens was confirmed in vitro.

The CDR3 consists of 19 residues. V shed 1 base and J 0 bases; nucleotides not matched to a gene: 5. CDR1 and CDR2 (germline): SGHVS, FQNEAQ. A multiplex PCR was run with 60 Vbeta primers and 13 Jbeta primers. Some clones are missing from TCRdb's copy, which holds only in-frame ones; the method was immunoSEQ multiplex PCR. The sample has more than 150,000 clones; approximately 80% are singletons. With respect to this clone: Antigen unknown.

Sequenced: PBMCs. The TCR was taken from a girl aged 2-10 years in good health and CMV-seropositive. This chain links TRBV7-8 with TRBJ2-1; 14 nucleotides agree with TRBD2. The CDR3 region has the DNA TGTGCCAGCAGCTTAGGACTAGCGGGAGGGCCGGGCTCCTACAATGAGCAGTTCTTC. As protein: CASSLGLAGGPGSYNEQFF.